This T cell receptor beta chain originates from a study of blood T cell repertoires in COVID-19. Study details: The study drew acute and convalescent COVID-19 samples from the United States, Italy and Spain.

The data were produced by immunoSEQ multiplex PCR, yet TCRdb's version contains in-frame clones alone and is incomplete. The table has 490,000 or so clones, roughly 90% seen once. Enrollees, about 18 to 95 years old, lived in some 24 US areas. Two negative PCRs, clearance, or symptom resolution were required of recovered Cohort 3 donors. CDR1 is SGHTA and CDR2 is FQGNSA in the germline V gene. V shed 1 base and J 8 bases; nucleotides not matched to a gene: 9. This CDR3 has 16 amino acids. This rearrangement joins TRBV7-2 to TRBJ2-1; 9 bases fit TRBD2. The sequenced sample consisted of PBMCs or T cells enriched from blood (not recorded which). This TCR was recovered from a woman aged 40 to 50 who had recovered from COVID-19. CDR3 sequence reads: CASSLVGGLAQYEQFF. The CDR3 DNA reads TGTGCCAGCAGCTTAGTTGGGGGACTAGCTCAGTATGAGCAGTTCTTC.